A selection of T cell receptor beta chains follows, all from one sample in a study of cytomegalovirus exposure and HLA in healthy donors. Profiled with immunoSEQ multiplex PCR; TCRdb holds only in-frame clones, not every one. The table has about 190,000 clones, about 82% seen once. Sample: PBMCs. These TCRs come from a woman aged 18-30 years in good health and CMV-seronegative. CDR3s include the opening cysteine and the closing phenylalanine or tryptophan. The order of the fields is clone size, D gene, J gene, V gene, CDR3 DNA, CDR3 protein. D genes are given only for firm matches. The listing skips clone size in some rows; elsewhere it reads once, few, many or a size class.

- | - | TRBJ2-7 | TRBV19 | TGTGCCAGTAGTATTGGGGCGGCAGACTACGAGCAGTACTTC | CASSIGAADYEQYF
- | - | TRBJ1-4 | TRBV10-3 | TGTGCCATCAGTGAGTCGACAGTTCAGGGGGAAAAACTGTTTTTT | CAISESTVQGEKLFF
- | - | TRBJ2-7 | TRBV7-3 | TGTGCCAGCAGCTCCCAGGGAGGGGGGGCCTACGAGCAGTACTTC | CASSSQGGGAYEQYF
- | TRBD1 | TRBJ1-1 | TRBV10-2 | TGCGCCAGCAGTGAGTCGACCGGACAGGGTGGCACTGAAGCTTTCTTT | CASSESTGQGGTEAFF
- | TRBD1 | TRBJ2-2 | TRBV5-1 | TGCGCCAGCAGCCCATGGACAGGGGATATAACCGGGGAGCTGTTTTTT | CASSPWTGDITGELFF
- | TRBD2 | TRBJ2-5 | TRBV9 | TGTGCCAGCAGCCTCGGTAGCGGGAGGCCTGAAGAGACCCAGTACTTC | CASSLGSGRPEETQYF
once | - | TRBJ2-7 | TRBV4-2 | TGTGCCAGCAGCCAAGCGGCGACTAGGAGTTTTCCAGTGCAGTACTTC | CASSQAATRSFPVQYF
- | TRBD1 | TRBJ2-2 | TRBV28 | TGTGCCAGCAGTTCATACAGGGGTGAGCCCGGGGAGCTGTTTTTT | CASSSYRGEPGELFF
- | - | TRBJ1-2 | TRBV2 | TGTGCCAGCCACCGTGAAACTGGGAGTGCACACACCTTC | CASHRETGSAHTF
- | - | TRBJ2-3 | TRBV5-1 | TGCGCCAGCAGCTTTGGCCAAGATACGCAGTATTTT | CASSFGQDTQYF
- | - | TRBJ2-7 | TRBV5-5 | TGTGCCAGCAGCTTAGATAGAGACACCGGAAAGCAGTACTTC | CASSLDRDTGKQYF
- | TRBD1 | TRBJ2-7 | TRBV19 | TGTGCCAGTAGTCAAATCGGGACAGGGAGCTACGAGCAGTACTTC | CASSQIGTGSYEQYF
- | - | TRBJ1-1 | TRBV6-4 | TGTGCCAGCAGTACGAGGAACGGTGAAGCTTTCTTT | CASSTRNGEAFF
few | TRBD1 | TRBJ2-3 | TRBV6-1 | TGTGCCAGCGGGACAGCCACAGATACGCAGTATTTT | CASGTATDTQYF
- | - | TRBJ1-1 | TRBV30 | TGTGCCTTCAACCGACAGAGCAACACTGAAGCTTTCTTT | CAFNRQSNTEAFF
- | - | TRBJ1-1 | TRBV15 | TGTGCCACCAGCAGAGATTATAGGCAGGGCTCCTATACTCTGGACACTGAAGCTTTCTTT | CATSRDYRQGSYTLDTEAFF
- | - | TRBJ1-2 | TRBV6-4 | TGTGCCAGCAGTGACTCCGGGGATTCTCGTTATGGCTACACCTTC | CASSDSGDSRYGYTF
- | TRBD2 | TRBJ2-2 | TRBV19 | TGTGCCAGTAGTATACTCCCGGGACTAGTCCCCGGGGAGCTGTTTTTT | CASSILPGLVPGELFF
- | - | TRBJ2-1 | TRBV11-2 | TGTGCCAGCAGCTTAGTACTAGGAGATGAGCAGTTCTTC | CASSLVLGDEQFF
once | - | TRBJ2-2 | TRBV30 | TGTGCCTGGAGTGTACGGGGGGAGCTGTTTTTT | CAWSVRGELFF
- | - | TRBJ1-3 | TRBV15 | TGTGCCACCAGCAGAGATCGGGGGTATACTGGAAACACCATATATTTT | CATSRDRGYTGNTIYF
once | - | TRBJ2-2 | TRBV11-2 | TGTGCCAGCAGTTTTGAGTATTCTCTCCAGAACACCGGGGAGCTGTTTTTT | CASSFEYSLQNTGELFF
- | - | TRBJ2-7 | TRBV5-1 | TGCGCCAGCAGCTTAATCTCCCGGAGAGGATATATGGACAGAGACTACGAGCAGTACTTC | CASSLISRRGYMDRDYEQYF
- | TRBD2 | TRBJ2-1 | TRBV6-4 | TGTGCCAGCACCCCTCTAGCGGGTCACTACAATGAGCAGTTCTTC | CASTPLAGHYNEQFF
- | TRBD1 | TRBJ2-7 | TRBV9 | TGTGCCAGCAGCTCATCAGGGGGACAGGGATACGAGCAGTACTTC | CASSSSGGQGYEQYF
- | - | TRBJ2-2 | TRBV29-1 | TGCAGCGCTCGAAGGGCGGGAAGCGGGGAGCTGTTTTTT | CSARRAGSGELFF
- | - | TRBJ1-2 | TRBV9 | TGTGCCAGCAGCGAAACGACAGGATCGCCTAACTATGGCTACACCTTC | CASSETTGSPNYGYTF
- | - | TRBJ1-6 | TRBV11-3 | TGTGCCAGCAGCTTAGCGGCAGGTTCACCCCTCCACTTT | CASSLAAGSPLHF
- | - | TRBJ1-5 | TRBV2 | TGTGCCAGCAGTGAATTGGGGCCCAATCAGCCCCAGCATTTT | CASSELGPNQPQHF
- | TRBD1 | TRBJ2-7 | TRBV14 | TGTGCCAGCAGCCCACAATTCGGACAGGGAATACGAGACGAGCAGTACTTC | CASSPQFGQGIRDEQYF
- | TRBD1 | TRBJ1-1 | TRBV7-9 | TGTGCCAGCAGCCCATTCGGACAGGGGGACACTGAAGCTTTCTTT | CASSPFGQGDTEAFF
- | - | TRBJ2-1 | TRBV9 | TGTGCCAGCAGCGTAGGAGCAGGGCTGGGATACAATGAGCAGTTCTTC | CASSVGAGLGYNEQFF
- | - | TRBJ1-2 | TRBV18 | TGTGCCAGCTCACCGTCGGGGTGGTTGGTAACTGAGACCTTC | CASSPSGWLVTETF
- | - | TRBJ1-1 | TRBV30 | TGTGCCTGGAGTTCGTCGTTGGGGGCCCTCGAAGCTTTCTTT | CAWSSSLGALEAFF
once | - | TRBJ2-7 | TRBV6-1 | TGTGCCAGCACCAACAGGCTAGACTACGAGCAGTACTTC | CASTNRLDYEQYF
- | - | TRBJ1-1 | TRBV29-1 | TGCAGCGTTGAAGAGGAGAGCACTGAAGCTTTCTTT | CSVEEESTEAFF
- | TRBD2 | TRBJ2-7 | TRBV12-5 | TGTGCTAGTGGTTTGAAGGCTAGCGGGGGCTACGAGCAGTACTTC | CASGLKASGGYEQYF
- | TRBD2 | TRBJ2-7 | TRBV29-1 | TGCAGCGTTGGCGGGAGGCAAACCTACGAGCAGTACTTC | CSVGGRQTYEQYF
- | TRBD2 | TRBJ2-5 | TRBV2 | TGTGCCAGCCTGAGTAGCGGGAGTCAAGAGACCCAGTACTTC | CASLSSGSQETQYF
- | - | TRBJ2-1 | TRBV6-6 | TGTGCCAGCATCCCGGACAGTCGCGGGGAGCAGTTCTTC | CASIPDSRGEQFF
- | TRBD1 | TRBJ1-5 | TRBV30 | TGTGCCTGGGCAAGGCCAGGGGGTGGGGTAGGTCAGCCCCAGCATTTT | CAWARPGGGVGQPQHF
- | TRBD2 | TRBJ2-7 | TRBV19 | TGTGCCAGTACCCCCGGGCGGGCTAGCGGGGGCTACGAGCAGTACTTC | CASTPGRASGGYEQYF
- | - | TRBJ1-3 | TRBV30 | TGTGCCTGGAGTACAGGTATCTCTGGAAACACCATATATTTT | CAWSTGISGNTIYF
- | - | TRBJ1-2 | TRBV6-1 | TGTGCCAGCAACCGGGACACCCTTAACTATGGCTACACCTTC | CASNRDTLNYGYTF
few | - | TRBJ2-7 | TRBV7-6 | TGTGCCAGCAGCCCGGGGGACTTCTCCTACGAGCAGTACTTC | CASSPGDFSYEQYF
- | - | TRBJ1-2 | TRBV6-5 | TGTGCCAGCACCTCTACAGGGTATGGCTACACCTTC | CASTSTGYGYTF
- | - | TRBJ1-1 | TRBV6-1 | TGTGCCAGCAGTGAATTTTTAGCACAGCGGGCTTTCTTT | CASSEFLAQRAFF
- | TRBD2 | TRBJ2-7 | TRBV5-4 | TGTGCCAGCAGCGCCGGGGGGGGCGCCCCCCCCTATTACGAGCAGTACTTC | CASSAGGGAPPYYEQYF
- | TRBD1 | TRBJ1-2 | TRBV6-6 | TGTGCCAGCAGTCCCGGGACAGTGTATGGCTACACCTTC | CASSPGTVYGYTF
- | TRBD2 | TRBJ2-2 | TRBV5-1 | TGCGCCAGCAGCCCCATCACCCCCGGACTAGCGTTGAACACCGGGGAGCTGTTTTTT | CASSPITPGLALNTGELFF
once | - | TRBJ1-2 | TRBV7-8 | TGTGCCAGCAGTTCCGGGACAACCAACTATGGCTACACCTTC | CASSSGTTNYGYTF
- | TRBD2 | TRBJ2-5 | TRBV4-2 | TGTGCCAGCAGCCAAACAGCGGGGGGCGTAGAGACCCAGTACTTC | CASSQTAGGVETQYF
- | - | TRBJ1-2 | TRBV25-1 | TGTGCCAGCTCACCCCACTCCGGGACAAGCAACTATGGCTACACCTTC | CASSPHSGTSNYGYTF